This TCR beta chain was profiled in a study of neoadjuvant anti-PD-1 for oral cavity cancer. Time point meaning: after neoadjuvant nivolumab, at surgical resection. Sequencing used immunoSEQ multiplex PCR; TCRdb keeps in-frame clones, though not all of them. The sample lists roughly 24,000 clones, 27% seen once, with about 16% in the top ten. The CDR3 length is 15 residues. V lost 6 bases and J lost 0, with 12 bases in between. Germline CDR1 reads SEHNR; CDR2 reads FQNEAQ (reference sequence). This TCR was recovered from a person aged 35-79 years with oral cavity squamous cell carcinoma. This chain uses TRBV7-9 with TRBJ2-1; D may be TRBD1 (6 bases). The sample consisted of tumor tissue, taken after nivolumab (anti-PD-1) treatment. This chain's CDR3 is CASRYDRSSYNEQFF. In nucleotides, the CDR3 is TGTGCCAGCAGATACGACAGGAGCTCCTACAATGAGCAGTTCTTC. The full variable domain, in which reference TRBV7-9 and TRBJ2-1 provide the parts outside the CDR3, is DTGVSQNPRHKITKRGQNVTFRCDPISEHNRLYWYRQTLGQGPEFLTYFQNEAQLEKSRLLSDRFSAERPKGSFSTLEIQRTEQGDSAMYLCASRYDRSSYNEQFFGPGTRLTVL.